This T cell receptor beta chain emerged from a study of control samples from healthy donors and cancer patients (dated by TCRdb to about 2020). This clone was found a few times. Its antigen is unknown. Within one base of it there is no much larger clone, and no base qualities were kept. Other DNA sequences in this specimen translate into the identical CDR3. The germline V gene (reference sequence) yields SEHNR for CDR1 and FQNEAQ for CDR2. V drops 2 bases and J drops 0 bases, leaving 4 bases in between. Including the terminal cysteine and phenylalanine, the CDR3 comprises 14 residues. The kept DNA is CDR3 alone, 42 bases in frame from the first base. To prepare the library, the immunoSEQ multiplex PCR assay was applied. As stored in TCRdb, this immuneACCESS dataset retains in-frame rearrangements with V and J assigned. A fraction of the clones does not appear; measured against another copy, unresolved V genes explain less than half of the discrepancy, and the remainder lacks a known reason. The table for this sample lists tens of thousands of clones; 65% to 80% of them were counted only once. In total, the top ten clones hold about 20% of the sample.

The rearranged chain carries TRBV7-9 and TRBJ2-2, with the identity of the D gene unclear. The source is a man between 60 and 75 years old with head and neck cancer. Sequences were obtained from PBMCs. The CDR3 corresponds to CASSLNPNTGELFF. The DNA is TGTGCCAGCAGCTTAAACCCGAACACCGGGGAGCTGTTTTTT.